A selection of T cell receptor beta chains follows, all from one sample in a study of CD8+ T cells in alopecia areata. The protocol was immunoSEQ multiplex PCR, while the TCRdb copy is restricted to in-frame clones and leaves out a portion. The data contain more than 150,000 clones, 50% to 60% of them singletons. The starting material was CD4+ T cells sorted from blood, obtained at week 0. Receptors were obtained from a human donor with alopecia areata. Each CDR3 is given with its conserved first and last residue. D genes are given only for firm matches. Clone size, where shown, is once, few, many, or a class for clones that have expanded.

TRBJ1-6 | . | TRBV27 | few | TGTGCCAGCAGTCTTCGACAGACAAATTCACCCCTCCACTTT | CASSLRQTNSPLHF
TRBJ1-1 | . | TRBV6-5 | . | TGTGCCAGCAGTTTACAGTCGAACACTGAAGCTTTCTTT | CASSLQSNTEAFF
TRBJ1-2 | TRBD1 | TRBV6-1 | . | TGTGCCAGCTACCGGGACAGGGTTAGTGGCTACACCTTC | CASYRDRVSGYTF
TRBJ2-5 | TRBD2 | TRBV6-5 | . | TGTGCCAGCAGTTACGGAGTCCCGGGCGGGGGGACCCAGTACTTC | CASSYGVPGGGTQYF
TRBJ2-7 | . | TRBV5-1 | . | TGCGCCAGCAGCCGGGGGGCCGAGGGACTACCACCCTACGAGCAGTACTTC | CASSRGAEGLPPYEQYF
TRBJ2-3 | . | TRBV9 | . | TGTGCCAGCAGCGTAGTCTTCCTCGGAGCCACAGTGGCGCAGTATTTT | CASSVVFLGATVAQYF
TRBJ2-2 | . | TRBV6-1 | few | TGTGCCAGCAGTTCGAAGACCGGGGAGCTGTTTTTT | CASSSKTGELFF
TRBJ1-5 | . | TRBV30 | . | TGTGCCTGGAGTGGCTGGGGTTATAGCAATCAGCCCCAGCATTTT | CAWSGWGYSNQPQHF
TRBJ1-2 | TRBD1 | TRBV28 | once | TGTGCCAGCAGTGTGGGACAGAACAACTATGGCTACACCTTC | CASSVGQNNYGYTF
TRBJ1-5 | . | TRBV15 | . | TGTGCCACCAGCAGAGACAGAGCGCAGCCCCAGCATTTT | CATSRDRAQPQHF
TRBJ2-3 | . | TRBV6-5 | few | TGTGCCAGCCGAGAGGGGCTTAGCACAGATACGCAGTATTTT | CASREGLSTDTQYF
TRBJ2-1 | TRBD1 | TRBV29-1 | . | TGCAGCGTTGCGACCTCCCGGGACAGCTACTACAATGAGCAGTTCTTC | CSVATSRDSYYNEQFF
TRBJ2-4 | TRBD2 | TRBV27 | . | TGTGCCAGCAGTTTAAGGGCCGGGAGGGCAAACATTCAGTACTTC | CASSLRAGRANIQYF
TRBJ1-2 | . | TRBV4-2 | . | TGTGCCAGCAGCCAACGGACAGAGTCGAACTATGGCTACACCTTC | CASSQRTESNYGYTF
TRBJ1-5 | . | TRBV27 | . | TGTGCCAGCAGTTTGGGCAGAGCTGGGGGGGTCAATCAGCCCCAGCATTTT | CASSLGRAGGVNQPQHF
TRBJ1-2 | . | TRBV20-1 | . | TGCAGAGCCGACAGGAACTATGGCTACACCTTC | CRADRNYGYTF
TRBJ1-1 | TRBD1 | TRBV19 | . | TGTGCCAGTAGTCTCCGGACAGGGACGACTGAAGCTTTCTTT | CASSLRTGTTEAFF
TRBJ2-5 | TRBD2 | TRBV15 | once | TGTGCCACCAGCATTGCACGGGAGGTGACCCAGTACTTC | CATSIAREVTQYF
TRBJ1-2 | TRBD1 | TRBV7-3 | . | TGTGCCAGCAGCTCAGGACAGGGCTCATTCTATGGCTACACCTTC | CASSSGQGSFYGYTF
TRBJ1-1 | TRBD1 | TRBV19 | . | TGTGCCAGTACCTGGACAGGGGAGGTTGAAGCTTTCTTT | CASTWTGEVEAFF
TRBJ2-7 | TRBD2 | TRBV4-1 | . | TGCGCCAGCAGCCCACCGGGAGGCTTCTACGAGCAGTACTTC | CASSPPGGFYEQYF
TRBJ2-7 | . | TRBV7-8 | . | TGTGCCAGCAGCCCTCAACGAGGGGGGACCCGCCAGCAGTACTTC | CASSPQRGGTRQQYF
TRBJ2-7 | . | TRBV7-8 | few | TGTGCCAGCAGACCACATGAGACGAACTCCTACGAGCAGTACTTC | CASRPHETNSYEQYF
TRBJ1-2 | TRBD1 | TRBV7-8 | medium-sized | TGTGCCAGCAGCTCGACAATGACAGGGAGCGTCGGCTACACCTTC | CASSSTMTGSVGYTF
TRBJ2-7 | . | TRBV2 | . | TGTGCCAGCAGTGCCCTATACGAGCAGTACTTC | CASSALYEQYF
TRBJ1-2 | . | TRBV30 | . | TGTGCCTGGGACAGAGAAAACATTTGGGGCTACACCTTC | CAWDRENIWGYTF
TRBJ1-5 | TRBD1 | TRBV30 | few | TGTGCCTTAAACTCGGGACAGCCCAATCAGCCCCAGCATTTT | CALNSGQPNQPQHF
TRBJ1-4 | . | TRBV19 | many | TGTGCCCGAAACGAAAAACTGTTTTTT | CARNEKLFF
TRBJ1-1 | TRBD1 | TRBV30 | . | TGTGCCTGGAGTAGGACAGGGATGACTGAAGCTTTCTTT | CAWSRTGMTEAFF
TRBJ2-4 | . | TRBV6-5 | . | TGTGCCAGCAGTCCCATGGTGGCCTCGAAAAACATTCAGTACTTC | CASSPMVASKNIQYF
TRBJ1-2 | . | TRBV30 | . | TGTGCCTGGAGTGTATCCAGTTACAATGGCTACACCTTC | CAWSVSSYNGYTF